The sequence of this TCR beta chain was determined in a study of blood T cells in healthy people across ages. This clonotype was detected many times. Its target is unknown. This CDR3 spans 15 amino acids. V was shortened by 7 bases and J by 0 bases, with 10 bases between the two germline ends. Per the germline V gene, CDR1 is SGHTA and CDR2 is FQGNSA. Sample-barcoded 5' priming and a J-beta primer mix drove a second PCR of roughly 7 to 11 cycles. TCRdb called the 5' RACE reads again in MiXCR, with one record for every CDR3 protein. The data hold hundreds of thousands of distinct CDR3 sequences, with 49% observed a single time. Broader study findings: A strong correlation was seen between TCR beta diversity and naive T cell percentage.

This sequence joins TRBV7-2 and TRBJ2-6; D is tentatively TRBD1 or TRBD2 (5 bases each). The sequencing sample was made of blood. This TCR came from a woman aged 60-70 years in good health. The DNA of the CDR3 is TGTGCCAGCATCCGAGGGGCCTCTGGGGCCAACGTCCTGACTTTC. Amino acids: CASIRGASGANVLTF.